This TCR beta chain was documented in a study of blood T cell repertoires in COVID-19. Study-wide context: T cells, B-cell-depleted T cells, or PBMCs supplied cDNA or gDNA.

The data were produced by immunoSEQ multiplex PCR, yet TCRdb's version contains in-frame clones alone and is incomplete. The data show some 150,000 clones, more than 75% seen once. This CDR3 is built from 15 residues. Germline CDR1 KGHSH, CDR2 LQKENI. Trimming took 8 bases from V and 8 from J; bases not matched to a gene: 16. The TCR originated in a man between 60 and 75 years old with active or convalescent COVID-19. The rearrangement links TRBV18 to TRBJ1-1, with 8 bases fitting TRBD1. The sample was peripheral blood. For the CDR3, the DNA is TGTGCCAGCGCAACAGGGGGGGTACTGGCCCTGGAAGCTTTCTTT. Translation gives CASATGGVLALEAFF.